What follows are 27 T cell receptor beta chains derived from one specimen sequenced in a study of beta chain features in type 1 diabetes. Expressed TCRB transcripts were sequenced because the isolated RNA had all been reverse transcribed beforehand. Clones were read by immunoSEQ multiplex PCR, and TCRdb kept only the in-frame ones, dropping some. The sample has around 340,000 clones, roughly a tenth seen once. Findings and limits, study-wide: Type 1 diabetes patients showed a moderate but significant shortening of TCRB CDR3s in all four CD4+ subsets.

The antigens these receptors bind are not known. The sequencing sample was made of central memory CD4+ T cells from blood. These receptors were taken from a man aged 25-40 years with type 1 diabetes.

The chain is built from TRBV9 and TRBJ2-6, with no clear D. The CDR3 is made up of 15 amino acids. Per germline, CDR1 SGDLS and CDR2 YYNGEE. The ends were cut back, 0 bases at V and 2 bases at J, with 6 bases in the middle. Here the CDR3 reads CASSVDGAGANVLTF. DNA of the CDR3: TGTGCCAGCAGCGTAGATGGGGCTGGGGCCAACGTCCTGACTTTC.

This clone was counted ten times or more. The rearrangement uses TRBV5-1 and TRBJ2-7, with D hard to call. The CDR3 contains 12 residues. The germline gives CDR1 SGHRS, CDR2 YFSETQ. V lost 2 bases and J 6 bases, leaving 9 bases between the germline ends. The chain's CDR3 is CASSLGPLEQYF. The CDR3 coding sequence is TGCGCCAGCAGCTTAGGTCCCCTCGAGCAGTACTTC.

The sample holds a few counts of this clone. The chain employs TRBV6-5 and TRBJ1-2; D is unclear. The CDR3 is made up of 15 amino acids. Looked up from germline, CDR1 is MNHEY and CDR2 is SVGAGI. With 7 bases removed from V and 2 bases from J, the gap between germline ends came to 17 bases. The CDR3 DNA follows: TGTGCCAGCACCTCCCCAAAGGCCGCCAACTATGGCTACACCTTC. Translated: CASTSPKAANYGYTF.

As for this clone: Within the sample, other DNA sequences also encode this same CDR3. V usage is TRBV18 and J usage is TRBJ1-4; no clear D gene. Germline V gives CDR1 KGHSH, CDR2 LQKENI. The CDR3 has 15 amino acids. V gave up 0 bases and J gave up 6 bases, with 11 bases separating them. In DNA, the CDR3 is TGTGCCAGCTCACCACCGGTTTTAAGGGATGAAAAACTGTTTTTT. This sequence encodes CASSPPVLRDEKLFF.

V is TRBV4-3 and J is TRBJ2-3; TRBD1 aligns across 8 bases. Losses at the gene ends were 0 bases for V and 4 bases for J; bases not matched to a gene: 15. CDR3 length: 19 amino acids. Germline loops: CDR1 LGHNA, CDR2 YSLEER. CDR3 residues: CASSQDSDRAFASADTQYF. The CDR3 DNA follows: TGCGCCAGCAGCCAAGATTCGGACAGGGCTTTTGCAAGTGCAGATACGCAGTATTTT.

This clone was picked up a small number of times. J is TRBJ2-5 and V is TRBV11-2, with 9 nucleotides matching TRBD2. There are 15 residues in the CDR3. Germline V gene sequence: CDR1 SGHAT, CDR2 FQNNGV. V lost 1 base and J lost 5; bases outside the gene matches: 5. CDR3 protein: CASSLAPSGAETQYF. The CDR3 coding sequence is TGTGCCAGCAGCTTAGCCCCTAGCGGGGCGGAGACCCAGTACTTC.

This clone was recorded a few times. The chain combines TRBV7-2 with TRBJ2-7, with TRBD1 identical over 7 bases. The ends lost 5 bases at V and 0 bases at J; junction bases unmatched: 4. From germline, CDR1 is SGHTA and CDR2 FQGNSA. This CDR3 has 14 residues. CDR3 DNA: TGTGCCAGCAGCCGGGGACAGCTCTCCTACGAGCAGTACTTC. Its protein product is CASSRGQLSYEQYF.

The chain couples TRBV14 to TRBJ2-1; 7 bases are a match to TRBD2. Trimming removed 1 base from V and 4 bases from J; junction bases left unmatched: 7. CDR3 length: 16 residues. Germline CDR1 SGHDN, CDR2 FVKESK. CDR3 bases: TGTGCCAGCAGCCAAGTGGCTAGCGGACTATACAATGAGCAGTTCTTC. It yields the protein CASSQVASGLYNEQFF.

The sample holds a few counts of this clone. The chain joins TRBV10-2 to TRBJ2-7; possibly TRBD2 for D (6 bases). Germline loops: CDR1 WSHSY, CDR2 SAAADI. Trimming removed 6 bases at V and 7 bases at J, with 19 bases between. This CDR3 has 14 amino acids. The CDR3: CASSHRDWGGEQYF. CDR3 DNA: TGCGCCAGCAGCCACCGGGACTGGGGCGGGGAGCAGTACTTC.

The CDR3: CASSAGTGSNTGELFF. The CDR3 bases are TGTGCCAGCAGCGCCGGGACAGGGTCGAACACCGGGGAGCTGTTTTTT. This chain uses TRBV5-6 with TRBJ2-2, with 9 bases aligning to TRBD1. The length of the CDR3 is 16 residues. V trimming: 4 bases; J trimming: 0 bases; junction bases outside the gene matches: 4. Germline CDR1 reads SGHDT; CDR2 reads YYEEEE.

The genes are TRBV11-2 and TRBJ2-5; 8 bases are shared with TRBD2. The CDR3 totals 16 residues. Trimming took 1 base from V and 1 from J; bases not matched to a gene: 5. CDR1 and CDR2 (germline): SGHAT, FQNNGV. The CDR3 DNA follows: TGTGCCAGCAGCTTAGGGACTAGCCGATCCCAAGAGACCCAGTACTTC. Translation gives CASSLGTSRSQETQYF.

This clone has only a few counts. The chain carries TRBV7-2 and TRBJ2-2, with a possible D match to TRBD1 (6 bases). The germline V gene has CDR1 SGHTA and CDR2 FQGNSA. Trimming stripped 8 bases from V and 2 bases from J, with 12 bases between. This CDR3 region has 14 residues. CDR3 DNA: TGTGCCAGCGAACCAGGGGTAAACACCGGGGAGCTGTTTTTT. It codes for CASEPGVNTGELFF.

This clone was counted many times. V and J are TRBV5-6 and TRBJ2-1; 8 bases are shared with TRBD2. Germline trimming cut 3 bases from V and 2 bases from J; bases unmatched to any gene: 4. Germline-derived CDR1 and CDR2 are SGHDT and YYEEEE. CDR3 length equals 15 residues. The CDR3, as DNA: TGTGCCAGCAGCTCCGGACTAGCCCCCTACAATGAGCAGTTCTTC. This encodes CASSSGLAPYNEQFF.

This rearrangement joins TRBV7-6 to TRBJ1-2; D unclear. Trimming stripped 1 base from V and 11 bases from J, with 11 bases between. Germline-derived CDR1 and CDR2 are SGHVS and FNYEAQ. This CDR3 region has 12 residues. The CDR3 here is CASSLDSAVYTF. Written as DNA, the CDR3 is TGTGCCAGCAGCTTAGACTCCGCGGTGTACACCTTC.

There are a few counts of this clone. The rearrangement joins TRBV23-1 to TRBJ1-3, with D hard to call. TRBV23-1 is filed as an ORF, its function uncertain. The CDR3 is 14 amino acids. V was cut by 7 bases and J by 4 bases, with 14 bases left in between. Here the CDR3 DNA reads TGCGCCAGCACTCACCTCCCCGAGGGAAACACCATATATTTT. It encodes CASTHLPEGNTIYF.

The J gene is TRBJ1-2, the V gene TRBV7-9; D is possibly TRBD1 (5 bases). Germline V lookup: CDR1 SEHNR, CDR2 FQNEAQ (reference sequence). V lost 3 bases and J lost 3, with 11 bases in between. The CDR3 runs to 14 residues. This CDR3 is CASSFNTGYYGYTF. The CDR3 coding sequence is TGTGCCAGCAGCTTCAACACAGGCTACTATGGCTACACCTTC.

The V gene is TRBV19, the J gene TRBJ1-5; D might be TRBD1 (6 bases). This CDR3 comprises 13 residues. V gave up 7 bases and J gave up 2 bases, with 9 bases separating them. The V gene's germline CDR1 is LNHDA and CDR2 SQIVND (reference sequence). CDR3 residues: CASTDSRNQPQHF. DNA of the CDR3: TGTGCCAGTACGGACAGCCGCAATCAGCCCCAGCATTTT.

The rearrangement joins TRBV7-9 to TRBJ2-7, with D uncertain. With 4 bases removed from V and 7 bases from J, the gap between germline ends came to 8 bases. Germline V gene lookup returns CDR1 SEHNR and CDR2 FQNEAQ (reference sequence). The CDR3 totals 11 residues. CDR3 nucleotides: TGTGCCAGCAGCTCTACTCTAGAGCAGTACTTC. This sequence encodes CASSSTLEQYF.

The table lists this clone with many counts. J is TRBJ2-1 and V is TRBV21-1; the table assigns TRBD1, which was not confirmed against the DNA. TRBV21-1 is a listed pseudogene. This CDR3 is 13 amino acids long. The CDR3 DNA follows: TGTGCCAGCAGCAACACATCAGACAATGAGCAGTTCTTC. It codes for CASSNTSDNEQFF.

The genes are TRBV28 and TRBJ2-7; TRBD1 agrees at 9 bases. CDR3 length: 15 residues. The V gene end was trimmed by 6 bases and the J gene end by 2 bases; junction bases not matched to a gene: 8. Germline values: CDR1 MDHEN, CDR2 SYDVKM. In DNA, the CDR3 is TGTGCCAGCAGATTGACCGGGACAGGGACCTACGAGCAGTACTTC. Amino acids: CASRLTGTGTYEQYF.

This clone has more than one count but fewer than ten. V and J are TRBV6-4 and TRBJ2-4; TRBD1 matches 10 bases. Germline assignment: CDR1 MRHNA and CDR2 SNTAGT. The CDR3 has 14 residues. J gave up 7 bases and V 2 bases, and 2 bases lay outside the gene matches. CDR3 in amino acids: CASSDPDRGNIQYF. The CDR3 nucleotides read TGTGCCAGCAGTGACCCGGACAGGGGGAACATTCAGTACTTC.

The chain employs TRBV7-2 and TRBJ1-5; D is unclear. Germline V gives CDR1 SGHTA, CDR2 FQGNSA. The V gene lost 1 base and the J gene lost 5 bases, with 6 bases spanning the gap. The length of the CDR3 is 13 residues. CDR3 residues: CASSLGPHQPQHF. CDR3 coding DNA: TGTGCCAGCAGCTTAGGTCCCCATCAGCCCCAGCATTTT. Full variable domain (rest looked up from reference TRBV7-2 and TRBJ1-5): GAGVSQSPSNKVTEKGKDVELRCDPISGHTALYWYRQSLGQGLEFLIYFQGNSAPDKSGLPSDRFSAERTGGSVSTLTIQRTQQEDSAVYLCASSLGPHQPQHFGDGTRLSIL.

The genes are TRBV15 and TRBJ2-2; possibly TRBD1 for D (5 bases). The CDR3 runs 16 residues. The germline V and J ends were trimmed by 0 bases and 6 bases, with 14 bases remaining between them. The germline V gene encodes CDR1 LNHNV and CDR2 YYDKDF (reference sequence). CDR3 nucleotides: TGTGCCACCAGCAGAGACGTGGGGCCGAGAGCCGGGGAGCTGTTTTTT. Amino acid sequence: CATSRDVGPRAGELFF.

The chain employs TRBV28 and TRBJ2-3; maybe TRBD1 (6 bases). Germline loops: CDR1 MDHEN, CDR2 SYDVKM. Trimming stripped 2 bases from V and 7 bases from J, with 7 bases between. CDR3 length equals 12 residues. CDR3: CASSLQGYTQYF. The CDR3 DNA reads as TGTGCCAGCAGTTTACAGGGGTATACGCAGTATTTT.

This clone was detected a few times. The V call is TRBV7-9, the J call TRBJ2-1; either TRBD1 or TRBD2 may fit D (5 bases each). The germline V gene has CDR1 SEHNR and CDR2 FQNEAQ (reference sequence). The CDR3 totals 16 residues. V lost 4 bases to trimming and J lost 4 bases, with 17 bases between them. CDR3 coding DNA: TGTGCCAGCAGCTCCCTTCCGGGACCGCTTTACAATGAGCAGTTCTTC. As protein: CASSSLPGPLYNEQFF.

The CDR3 DNA is TGCGCCAGCAGCCTTTCGGACAGGGTCCACGAGCAGTACTTC. Translation: CASSLSDRVHEQYF. The chain employs TRBV4-1 and TRBJ2-7, with 8 bases identical to TRBD1. V shed 4 bases, J shed 5 bases, and the junction held 7 bases outside the gene matches. This CDR3 is 14 amino acids long. Germline CDR1 and CDR2: MGHRA and YSYEKL.

This clone was recorded a few times. The J gene is TRBJ1-4, the V gene TRBV6-5, with TRBD1 matching 10 bases. The CDR3 sequence is 14 residues long. V was pared by 2 bases and J by 7 bases, with 1 base of the junction left unmatched. From germline, CDR1 is MNHEY and CDR2 SVGAGI. CDR3 loop: CASSYGTGAEKLFF. The CDR3 nucleotides are TGTGCCAGCAGTTACGGGACAGGGGCTGAAAAACTGTTTTTT.